The rows below give T cell receptor beta chains drawn from one sample of a study of cytomegalovirus exposure and HLA in healthy donors. Using immunoSEQ multiplex PCR, the repertoire was profiled, and TCRdb retains in-frame clones only, with some absent. This table holds approximately 210,000 clones, more than 70% found once. The sample comprised PBMCs. These receptors originate from a woman in her 40s in good health and CMV-seronegative. Each CDR3 is given with its conserved first and last residue. Each record gives: V gene, CDR3 length, D gene, clone size, J gene, CDR3 DNA, CDR3 protein. A D gene is named only where the DNA matches it firmly. Some rows mark clone size as missing; the rest say once, few, many or name a class of expanded clone.

>TRBV15|16|.|.|TRBJ1-1
TGTGCCACCAGCAGAGATATACGTCCCCCCGGGGTCGTAGCTTTCTTT
CATSRDIRPPGVVAFF
>TRBV4-1|15|.|once|TRBJ2-1
TGCGCCAGCAGCCAGGGGGACATCTCAGGGAATGAGCAGTTCTTC
CASSQGDISGNEQFF
>TRBV5-1|15|TRBD2|few|TRBJ2-1
TGCGCCAGCAGCTCGGGGGGGATGTCCTACAATGAGCAGTTCTTC
CASSSGGMSYNEQFF
>TRBV2|15|.|.|TRBJ2-1
TGTGCCAGCACCCGGAGGGACCGCTCCTACAATGAGCAGTTCTTC
CASTRRDRSYNEQFF
>TRBV18|13|TRBD1|.|TRBJ2-1
TGTGCCAGCAGGGGGCGGGCTTACAATGAGCAGTTCTTC
CASRGRAYNEQFF
>TRBV2|15|TRBD2|.|TRBJ2-1
TGTGCCAGCAGTGAAGGGCGGGGGGCCTACAATGAGCAGTTCTTC
CASSEGRGAYNEQFF
>TRBV4-3|16|.|.|TRBJ2-7
TGCGCCAGCAGCCAAGATCGCGTTCAGGGGACCTACGAGCAGTACTTC
CASSQDRVQGTYEQYF
>TRBV7-8|14|.|.|TRBJ2-1
TGTGCCAGCACCTTTATAGGGAGTTATAGTGAGCAGTTCTTC
CASTFIGSYSEQFF
>TRBV7-7|15|TRBD1|.|TRBJ1-4
TGTGCTAGCAGTCCAAACAGGGGTCCAAATGAAAAACTGTTTTTT
CASSPNRGPNEKLFF
>TRBV5-4|15|TRBD2|.|TRBJ2-1
TGTGCCAGCAGCCCGGGACTAGCGGGGGGCGCGGAGCAGTTCTTC
CASSPGLAGGAEQFF
>TRBV7-9|12|.|.|TRBJ1-2
TGTGCCAGCAGCCCAGACAGCAACGGCTACACCTTC
CASSPDSNGYTF
>TRBV11-3|11|.|.|TRBJ1-1
TGTGCCAGCAGCCAGAGGAGTGAAGCTTTCTTT
CASSQRSEAFF
>TRBV5-1|14|.|.|TRBJ1-1
TGCGCCAGCAGCCGGACAGCCATGAACACTGAAGCTTTCTTT
CASSRTAMNTEAFF
>TRBV28|14|.|.|TRBJ2-5
TGTGCCAGCAGTTTAGCCCGCGGGGTGGAGACCCAGTACTTC
CASSLARGVETQYF
>TRBV19|16|TRBD2|.|TRBJ2-1
TGTGCCAGTAGTATGGTTGCGGGAGGCGGATACAATGAGCAGTTCTTC
CASSMVAGGGYNEQFF
>TRBV10-3|15|TRBD2|.|TRBJ2-1
TGTGCCATCGGGGATCTAGCGGGAGGGCTCAATGAGCAGTTCTTC
CAIGDLAGGLNEQFF
>TRBV6-5|14|.|.|TRBJ1-1
TGTGCCAGCAGTCATAGACAGAGGAACACTGAAGCTTTCTTT
CASSHRQRNTEAFF
>TRBV4-3|14|.|.|TRBJ2-7
TGCGCCAGCAGCCGACAAGCCCCCTCCTACGAGCAGTACTTC
CASSRQAPSYEQYF
>TRBV7-9|16|TRBD2|.|TRBJ2-3
TGTGCCAGCAGATATACTAGCGGGAGCCGCCCAGATACGCAGTATTTT
CASRYTSGSRPDTQYF
>TRBV7-9|14|.|.|TRBJ1-4
TGTGCCAGCAGCTTAGGGGGGGGTGAAGAAAAACTGTTTTTT
CASSLGGGEEKLFF
>TRBV11-3|15|TRBD2|.|TRBJ2-7
TGTGCCAGCAGCTTAGAAGGACTAGCGGGAGGCGAGCAGTACTTC
CASSLEGLAGGEQYF
>TRBV2|15|.|.|TRBJ1-5
TGTGCCAGCAGTGACGGACACGGATCGACAAGGGCCCAGCATTTT
CASSDGHGSTRAQHF
>TRBV7-3|18|.|.|TRBJ1-2
TGTGCCAGCAGCTTAGAGTCCCTGGGCGCAAAGTTTGACTATGGCTACACCTTC
CASSLESLGAKFDYGYTF
>TRBV6-1|12|.|.|TRBJ1-5
TGTGCCAGCCTGGACGGGATACAGCCCCAGCATTTT
CASLDGIQPQHF
>TRBV19|15|TRBD1|once|TRBJ1-2
TGTGCCAGTAGTATAGACCCGGACAGGGGGTATGGCTACACCTTC
CASSIDPDRGYGYTF
>TRBV5-6|15|.|.|TRBJ2-1
TGTGCCAGCAGCTTCGACAGGCCCTACACGGATGAGCAGTTCTTC
CASSFDRPYTDEQFF
>TRBV19|14|.|.|TRBJ1-5
TGTGCCAGTAGTATTTGGAAGGGGGAGTTGCCCCAGCATTTT
CASSIWKGELPQHF
>TRBV6-6|16|TRBD2|.|TRBJ2-7
TGTGCCAGCAGCCCCCTGGTCGGGAGCGGGACCTACGAGCAGTACTTC
CASSPLVGSGTYEQYF
>TRBV6-5|15|.|.|TRBJ1-5
TGTGCCAGCAGCGTAGACAGATTGGGCAATCAGCCCCAGCATTTT
CASSVDRLGNQPQHF
>TRBV27|19|TRBD1|.|TRBJ1-1
TGTGCCAGCAGACTCCTGACAGGGAAGACCTCCTTCTCGAACACTGAAGCTTTCTTT
CASRLLTGKTSFSNTEAFF
>TRBV9|14|TRBD2|.|TRBJ2-3
TGTGCCAGCAGCGTTACTAGCGGCACAGATACGCAGTATTTT
CASSVTSGTDTQYF
>TRBV6-5|14|TRBD1|.|TRBJ1-4
TGTGCCAGCAGCCCGGACAGGGGAAATGAAAAACTGTTTTTT
CASSPDRGNEKLFF
>TRBV18|15|.|few|TRBJ1-3
TGTGCCAGCTCACCGCCACAGGGTACTGGAAACACCATATATTTT
CASSPPQGTGNTIYF
>TRBV30|19|TRBD1|.|TRBJ2-2
TGTGCCTGGGCCCCCCCTGGGACAGGTGGATGGAGAGACACCGGGGAGCTGTTTTTT
CAWAPPGTGGWRDTGELFF
>TRBV5-4|15|TRBD2|.|TRBJ2-5
TGTGCCAGCACCGCCGGGACTAGCCTACAAGAGACCCAGTACTTC
CASTAGTSLQETQYF
>TRBV12-5|18|.|few|TRBJ2-6
TGTGCTAGTGGTTTGGTATTGGGGACACTAGACGAGGCCAACGTCCTGACTTTC
CASGLVLGTLDEANVLTF
>TRBV7-2|13|TRBD1|.|TRBJ2-7
TGTGCCAGCAGCCGACAGGGGGCCTACGAGCAGTACTTC
CASSRQGAYEQYF
>TRBV5-1|14|TRBD1|.|TRBJ1-1
TGCGCCAGCAGCTTTGACAGGGGGAACACTGAAGCTTTCTTT
CASSFDRGNTEAFF
>TRBV19|13|TRBD1|.|TRBJ1-1
TGTGCCAGCAACGGACAGGGCTACACTGAAGCTTTCTTT
CASNGQGYTEAFF
>TRBV11-2|15|TRBD2|.|TRBJ2-5
TGTGCCAGCAGCTTAGGGCTAGCGGGGCAAGAGACCCAGTACTTC
CASSLGLAGQETQYF
>TRBV7-2|14|.|.|TRBJ2-5
TGTGCCAGCAGCTTTGGTGGGGCCCAAGAGACCCAGTACTTC
CASSFGGAQETQYF